A few counts support the clone carrying this T cell receptor beta chain. Its antigen remains unidentified. Germline V gene sequence: CDR1 MNHEY, CDR2 SVGAGI. V gave up 2 bases and J gave up 4 bases, with 12 bases separating them. The CDR3 is 15 amino acids. Researchers ran the PCR with 60 Vbeta and 13 Jbeta primers. Clones were sequenced by immunoSEQ multiplex PCR, and TCRdb holds only the in-frame ones, with some missing. This sample has roughly 130,000 clones, with more than 70% found just once. This record belongs to a study of cytomegalovirus exposure and HLA in healthy donors. Study summary: Some 85 million unique TCRs, all from HLA-typed donors, were included in an early release of the data. Study-level points and caveats: In a later analysis, CMV-associated beta chains were mostly HLA-associated, it appeared. Despite most TCR sequences being rare, some public TCRs occurred in many donors. Based on reports, TCR beta sequences accurately predicted HLA-A and HLA-B alleles for most subjects.

Material: PBMCs. The chain uses TRBV6-5 and TRBJ2-1, with a possible D match to TRBD2 (6 bases). This TCR derives from a human donor in good health. CDR3 residues: CASSYVGEVYNEQFF. The CDR3 coding sequence is TGTGCCAGCAGTTACGTCGGGGAGGTGTACAATGAGCAGTTCTTC.